The clone carrying this T cell receptor (beta chain) has only one observation. Germline V gene data show CDR1 as SNHLY and CDR2 as FYNNEI. V lost 6 bases to trimming and J lost 8 bases; unmatched junction nucleotides: 7. This CDR3 is built from 13 residues. These data belong to a study of blood T cell repertoires in COVID-19. Study-wide background: Samples taken during acute and convalescent COVID-19 were collected in the United States, Italy and Spain. T cells, B-cell-depleted T cells, or PBMCs provided the cDNA or gDNA that served as material.

Under the authors' procedure: The authors estimated nucleated cell counts from reference gene primer amplification. The method was immunoSEQ multiplex PCR; TCRdb's version includes in-frame clones alone and lacks a portion of them. The D gene and trimming were derived from the DNA, and the V and J assignments and clone size from that table. The sample lists 400,000 or so clones, around nine tenths occurring once. Sequencing was done on a sample of peripheral blood. This TCR derives from a man aged 18 to 30 with COVID-19, enrolled during active disease. V usage is TRBV2 and J usage is TRBJ1-2; 9 bases fit TRBD1. The CDR3 spells CASRKDRGSGYTF. DNA of the CDR3: TGTGCCAGCAGAAAGGACAGGGGAAGCGGCTACACCTTC. Together with reference TRBV2 and TRBJ1-2, the CDR3 gives the full variable domain: EPEVTQTPSHQVTQMGQEVILRCVPISNHLYFYWYRQILGQKVEFLVSFYNNEISEKSEIFDDQFSVERPDGSNFTLKIRSTKLEDSAMYFCASRKDRGSGYTFGSGTRLTVV.